The 20 T cell receptor beta chains in this list originate from one sample, sequenced in a study of blood T cell repertoires in COVID-19. Assay used: immunoSEQ multiplex PCR; TCRdb lists only in-frame clones, some missing. The sample has approximately 300,000 clones; around 86% are singletons. Sequenced material: peripheral blood. Receptor source: a man aged 50-59 years with active or convalescent COVID-19.

The V gene is TRBV28, the J gene TRBJ1-2; no definite D call. Germline loops: CDR1 MDHEN, CDR2 SYDVKM. Trimming took 6 bases from V and 7 from J, leaving 9 bases between them. The CDR3 contains 11 residues. DNA of the CDR3: TGTGCCAGCAGGGGCAGGATTGGCTACACCTTC. Its translation is CASRGRIGYTF.

This chain connects TRBV7-2 to TRBJ1-3; unclear D gene. The CDR3 totals 15 residues. The ends were cut back, 0 bases at V and 0 bases at J, with 6 bases in the middle. CDR1 and CDR2 from the germline V gene are SGHTA and FQGNSA. As DNA, the CDR3 is TGTGCCAGCAGCTTAGCTGGTAGCTCTGGAAACACCATATATTTT. Translating gives CASSLAGSSGNTIYF. Together with reference TRBV7-2 and TRBJ1-3, the CDR3 gives the full variable domain: GAGVSQSPSNKVTEKGKDVELRCDPISGHTALYWYRQSLGQGLEFLIYFQGNSAPDKSGLPSDRFSAERTGGSVSTLTIQRTQQEDSAVYLCASSLAGSSGNTIYFGEGSWLTVV.

In this sample, this clone turned up once. The chain couples TRBV5-1 to TRBJ2-7, with 8 bases that match TRBD2. V shed 0 bases, J shed 3 bases, and the junction held 2 bases outside the gene matches. From germline, CDR1 is SGHRS and CDR2 YFSETQ. There are 14 residues in the CDR3. Written as DNA, the CDR3 is TGCGCCAGCAGCTTGGGACTAGCGTACTACGAGCAGTACTTC. Translating gives CASSLGLAYYEQYF.

The rearrangement links TRBV27 to TRBJ1-6; no clear D. The CDR3 is made up of 15 amino acids. Germline V gives CDR1 MNHEY, CDR2 SMNVEV (reference sequence). Trimming shortened V by 1 base and J by 5 bases, and 9 bases separated the two germline ends. CDR3 region: CASSLLEVDNSPLHF. The CDR3 region has the DNA TGTGCCAGCAGTTTATTGGAGGTAGATAATTCACCCCTCCACTTT.

The chain has TRBV18 and TRBJ1-1; D is perhaps TRBD1 (5 bases). Trimming took off 0 bases at V and 10 bases at J, with 18 bases between the two ends. Germline CDR1 and CDR2: KGHSH and LQKENI. The CDR3 sequence is 15 residues long. The CDR3 DNA follows: TGTGCCAGCTCACCACCGAGCGTTCAGGGTGCTGCAGCTTTCTTT. Translated: CASSPPSVQGAAAFF.

The chain has TRBV6-5 and TRBJ2-3; TRBD2 is a possible D gene (5 bases). The CDR3 loop spans 11 amino acids. Germline loops: CDR1 MNHEY, CDR2 SVGAGI. V gave up 7 bases and J gave up 3 bases, with 5 bases separating them. The chain's CDR3 is CASTGTDTQYF. CDR3 coding DNA: TGTGCCAGCACGGGGACAGATACGCAGTATTTT.

The gene calls are TRBV30 and TRBJ2-3; no reliable D call. CDR1 GTSNPN and CDR2 SVGIG come from the germline V gene (reference sequence). The CDR3 is 14 residues long. Trimming removed 4 bases at V and 0 bases at J, with 11 bases between. The DNA for the CDR3 is TGTGCCTGGATAGATGTTGCTAGCACAGATACGCAGTATTTT. Its translation is CAWIDVASTDTQYF.

This chain uses TRBV14 with TRBJ2-2; D gene ambiguous. The CDR3 covers 15 residues. Germline assignment: CDR1 SGHDN and CDR2 FVKESK. The V end was cut by 0 bases, the J end by 1 base, with 6 bases between. CDR3 nucleotide sequence: TGTGCCAGCAGCCAAGACGGCGGGAACACCGGGGAGCTGTTTTTT. It codes for CASSQDGGNTGELFF.

This clone was seen only once. Distinct nucleotide sequences in the sample also encode this CDR3. This chain connects TRBV6-2 or TRBV6-3 to TRBJ1-1; D is unresolved. This CDR3 region has 13 residues. Germline lookup yields CDR1 MNHEY and CDR2 SVGEGT. V lost 4 bases and J lost 1, with 7 bases in between. The CDR3 region is CASSLTKNTEAFF. The CDR3 coding sequence is TGTGCCAGCAGTTTAACTAAGAACACTGAAGCTTTCTTT.

This chain joins TRBV10-2 and TRBJ2-3; perhaps TRBD2 as D (6 bases). Trimming cost V 2 bases and J 2 bases, with 11 bases left between them. The V gene's germline CDR1 is WSHSY and CDR2 SAAADI. This CDR3 is 15 amino acids long. The chain's CDR3 is CASSETSLNTDTQYF. CDR3 sequence (DNA): TGCGCCAGCAGTGAGACTAGCTTGAACACAGATACGCAGTATTTT.

The chain carries TRBV5-4 and TRBJ2-3; the match to TRBD2 covers 7 bases. The CDR3 runs to 15 residues. In germline, CDR1 is SGHNT, CDR2 YYREEE (reference sequence). The V gene end was trimmed by 4 bases and the J gene end by 0 bases; junction bases not matched to a gene: 5. CDR3: CASSPGGASTDTQYF. In DNA form, the CDR3 reads TGTGCCAGCAGCCCGGGGGGAGCTAGCACAGATACGCAGTATTTT.

This clone came up a few times. This chain uses TRBV28 with TRBJ1-3, with a tentative D call TRBD1 (5 bases). CDR1 MDHEN and CDR2 SYDVKM come from the germline V gene. This CDR3 is built from 14 residues. Trimming left V 2 bases short and J 2 bases short, with 7 bases between. The CDR3 loop reads CASSLTRAGNTIYF. CDR3 coding DNA: TGTGCCAGCAGTTTAACCAGGGCTGGAAACACCATATATTTT.

This chain joins TRBV20-1 and TRBJ2-7; D not resolved. This CDR3 comprises 14 residues. V lost 3 bases and J 7 bases, leaving 19 bases between the germline ends. From germline, CDR1 is DFQATT and CDR2 SNEGSKA (reference sequence). This CDR3 is CSASGGALLGEQYF. The CDR3 DNA is TGCAGTGCTAGTGGTGGAGCCTTATTGGGTGAGCAGTACTTC.

This clone was detected once. The V call is TRBV10-3, the J call TRBJ2-7; D is perhaps TRBD1 (5 bases). Germline V gene lookup returns CDR1 ENHRY and CDR2 SYGVKD. V was pared by 3 bases and J by 0 bases, with 9 bases between. The CDR3 length is 14 residues. CDR3 sequence reads: CAISDWGLSYEQYF. CDR3 DNA: TGTGCCATCAGTGATTGGGGCCTCTCCTACGAGCAGTACTTC.

The chain recombines TRBV6-1 with TRBJ2-3; D unclear. Trimming took off 3 bases at V and 8 bases at J, with 9 bases between the two ends. Germline CDR1 is MNHNS and CDR2 is SASEGT. The CDR3 covers 12 residues. This CDR3 reads CASSEAPPTQYF. Written as DNA, the CDR3 is TGTGCCAGCAGTGAGGCCCCTCCTACGCAGTATTTT.

The chain employs TRBV19 and TRBJ2-3; 7 positions match TRBD2. V dropped 5 bases and J dropped 0; count of bases not matched to a gene: 14. The CDR3 loop spans 18 amino acids. Germline V gene lookup returns CDR1 LNHDA and CDR2 SQIVND (reference sequence). DNA for the CDR3: TGTGCCAGTAGTTCACTACGAGGGGCTAGCGGAAGCACAGATACGCAGTATTTT. Translation gives CASSSLRGASGSTDTQYF.

The rearrangement links TRBV7-2 to TRBJ2-2; TRBD1 is a possible D gene (6 bases). The CDR3 runs 14 residues. In germline, CDR1 is SGHTA, CDR2 FQGNSA. V was trimmed by 7 bases and J by 6 bases, leaving 15 bases between them. CDR3 nucleotide sequence: TGTGCCAGCAACCCAGGGGCGCGATCCGGGGAGCTGTTTTTT. This codes for CASNPGARSGELFF. Complete variable domain (other parts from reference TRBV7-2 and TRBJ2-2): GAGVSQSPSNKVTEKGKDVELRCDPISGHTALYWYRQSLGQGLEFLIYFQGNSAPDKSGLPSDRFSAERTGGSVSTLTIQRTQQEDSAVYLCASNPGARSGELFFGEGSRLTVL.

This rearrangement joins TRBV2 to TRBJ2-2, with a tentative D call TRBD2 (6 bases). The germline gives CDR1 SNHLY, CDR2 FYNNEI. V was cut by 8 bases and J by 0 bases, with 10 bases left in between. The CDR3 totals 14 residues. This CDR3 reads CASRDWSNTGELFF. The CDR3 DNA follows: TGTGCCAGCCGGGACTGGTCGAACACCGGGGAGCTGTTTTTT.

The chain recombines TRBV3-1 (or the pseudogene TRBV3-2) with TRBJ1-6; TRBD1 aligns across 8 bases. Per germline, CDR1 LGHDT and CDR2 YNNKEL (reference sequence). V lost 11 bases to trimming and J lost 10 bases; unmatched junction nucleotides: 10. The CDR3 has 13 residues. CDR3 loop: CAAAPDRVSPLHF. The CDR3, as DNA: TGTGCCGCCGCCCCGGACAGGGTATCACCCCTCCACTTT.

This clone was seen more than once but under ten times. The V and J genes are TRBV28 and TRBJ1-6; D might be TRBD1 (5 bases). The length of the CDR3 is 14 residues. Trimming stripped 7 bases from V and 8 bases from J, with 15 bases between. CDR1 MDHEN and CDR2 SYDVKM come from the germline V gene. Here the CDR3 DNA reads TGTGCCAGCAACGGGGGGAACAGCCATTCACCCCTCCACTTT. Translation gives CASNGGNSHSPLHF.